Below are 24 T cell receptor beta chains sequenced from a single sample in a study of cytomegalovirus exposure and HLA in healthy donors. The primer mix had 60 Vbeta and 13 Jbeta primers. This table comes from immunoSEQ multiplex PCR, and its TCRdb copy is limited to in-frame clones, with some not included. Among tens of thousands of clones listed, approximately 71% were seen once. Sequencing was carried out using PBMCs. The source of these receptors is a man between 40 and 49 years old in good health and CMV-seronegative.

This clone was detected only once. This rearrangement joins TRBV6-5 to TRBJ1-2, with a tentative D call TRBD1 (6 bases). The CDR3 contains 13 residues. V gave up 4 bases and J gave up 7 bases, with 13 bases separating them. The germline V gene encodes CDR1 MNHEY and CDR2 SVGAGI. DNA of the CDR3: TGTGCCAGCAGTTCCCCAGGACAGCCTGGCTACACCTTC. As protein: CASSSPGQPGYTF.

V is TRBV2 and J is TRBJ2-1; unclear D gene. The CDR3 extends over 11 amino acids. CDR1 is SNHLY, CDR2 FYNNEI, per germline. Trimming removed 3 bases from V and 7 bases from J, with 4 bases in between. CDR3 in amino acids: CASSDYNEQFF. The CDR3 nucleotides read TGTGCCAGCAGTGACTATAATGAGCAGTTCTTC.

V and J are TRBV7-9 and TRBJ2-7, with D maybe TRBD1 (6 bases). The ends were cut back, 0 bases at V and 5 bases at J, with 14 bases in the middle. The V gene's germline CDR1 is SEHNR and CDR2 FQNEAQ (reference sequence). The CDR3 spans 15 residues. The CDR3 sequence is CASSLARGRAHEQYF. The CDR3, as DNA: TGTGCCAGCAGCTTAGCCAGGGGAAGAGCCCACGAGCAGTACTTC.

To note about this clone: One end of the junction varies from germline; a read error may be responsible. V is TRBV7-7 and J is TRBJ1-1, with D possibly TRBD1 on 5 matching bases. Per the germline V gene, CDR1 is SSHAT and CDR2 is FNYEAQ (reference sequence). The CDR3 is 13 residues long. The CDR3: CASSLVGGDKAFF. In DNA form, the CDR3 reads TGTGCTAGCAGCTTAGTCGGAGGGGATAAAGCTTTCTTT.

The chain joins TRBV13 to TRBJ2-7; D is ambiguous. This CDR3 is built from 11 residues. The germline V gene has CDR1 PRHDT and CDR2 FYEKMQ (reference sequence). Trimming shortened V by 1 base and J by 7 bases, and 5 bases separated the two germline ends. CDR3: CASSLAGEQYF. The CDR3 nucleotides are TGTGCCAGCAGCTTAGCCGGGGAGCAGTACTTC. Full variable domain (missing parts from reference TRBV13 and TRBJ2-7): AAGVIQSPRHLIKEKRETATLKCYPIPRHDTVYWYQQGPGQDPQFLISFYEKMQSDKGSIPDRFSAQQFSDYHSELNMSSLELGDSALYFCASSLAGEQYFGPGTRLTVT.

The chain combines TRBV28 with TRBJ2-4; 9 nucleotides line up with TRBD1. The CDR3 has 14 residues. The J segment lost 7 bases and the V segment lost 1 base, leaving 2 bases of the junction unmatched. Germline V gives CDR1 MDHEN, CDR2 SYDVKM. Here the CDR3 DNA reads TGTGCCAGCAGTTTATATGGGACAGGGAACATTCAGTACTTC. Translating it yields CASSLYGTGNIQYF.

This clone was observed a few times. The CDR3 spells CASSYQGQANTEAFF. The CDR3 DNA follows: TGCGCCAGCTCTTACCAGGGACAGGCCAACACTGAAGCTTTCTTT. The rearrangement uses TRBV5-1 and TRBJ1-1; TRBD1 matches at 8 bases. The CDR3 runs to 15 residues. The J segment lost 2 bases and the V segment lost 7 bases, leaving 10 bases of the junction unmatched. Germline lookup yields CDR1 SGHRS and CDR2 YFSETQ.

The CDR3 bases are TGTGCCAGTAGTATGGAGGGATCGAGGAAAGCTTTCTTT. Translated, it gives CASSMEGSRKAFF. This chain connects TRBV19 to TRBJ1-1; no firm D call. V was pared by 3 bases and J by 9 bases, with 14 bases between. The CDR3 extends over 13 amino acids. Per the germline V gene, CDR1 is LNHDA and CDR2 is SQIVND (reference sequence). Using reference TRBV19 and TRBJ1-1 for the parts outside the CDR3, the full variable domain is DGGITQSPKYLFRKEGQNVTLSCEQNLNHDAMYWYRQDPGQGLRLIYYSQIVNDFQKGDIAEGYSVSREKKESFPLTVTSAQKNPTAFYLCASSMEGSRKAFFGQGTRLTVV.

The chain combines TRBV4-2 with TRBJ1-5; no definite D call. V shed 0 bases and J shed 5 bases, with 17 bases lying between them. There are 17 residues in the CDR3. Germline V gene data show CDR1 as LGHNA and CDR2 as YNFKEQ. The CDR3 bases are TGTGCCAGCAGCCAAGATACAGCCCTCTCGTCGCATCAGCCCCAGCATTTT. Translating it yields CASSQDTALSSHQPQHF.

The rearrangement uses TRBV5-1 and TRBJ2-5; D may be TRBD2 (5 bases). Trimming took 1 base from V and 5 from J, leaving 6 bases between them. CDR3 length: 12 amino acids. Germline V gene data show CDR1 as SGHRS and CDR2 as YFSETQ. CDR3 DNA: TGCGCCAGCAGCTTGTCGGGGGAGACCCAGTACTTC. It encodes CASSLSGETQYF.

This clone was found many times. The chain combines TRBV6-1 with TRBJ2-7; 7 positions agree with TRBD1. This CDR3 is built from 15 residues. The junction had 11 bases not matched to a gene; V was cut back by 6 bases and J by 3 bases. The germline gives CDR1 MNHNS, CDR2 SASEGT. In DNA, the CDR3 is TGTGCCAGCAGCGAAACAGGGGCCGAACACTACGAGCAGTACTTC. As protein: CASSETGAEHYEQYF.

On this clone: Germline and junction disagree at one end, which may indicate a read error. The rearrangement joins TRBV2 to TRBJ1-5, with D possibly TRBD1 on 5 matching bases. The CDR3 is made up of 13 amino acids. Germline CDR1 and CDR2: SNHLY and FYNNEI. CDR3: CASSEAPGGAQHF. CDR3 nucleotides: TGTGCCAGCAGCGAAGCGCCGGGAGGGGCCCAGCATTTT.

This clone was counted only a few times. The rearrangement uses TRBV6-1 and TRBJ2-1; D ambiguous. Deletions cut 1 base from V and 4 bases from J, with 11 bases between. The CDR3 has 15 amino acids. Germline values: CDR1 MNHNS, CDR2 SASEGT. The CDR3 region is CASSEDRQVYNEQFF. In DNA form, the CDR3 reads TGTGCCAGCAGTGAAGATCGCCAGGTATACAATGAGCAGTTCTTC.

The J gene is TRBJ1-4, the V gene TRBV28, with D tentatively TRBD1 (5 bases). This CDR3 is built from 13 residues. Per the germline V gene, CDR1 is MDHEN and CDR2 is SYDVKM. V shed 3 bases and J shed 7 bases, with 9 bases lying between them. The CDR3 DNA reads TGTGCCAGCAGTTTTTCCACAGGTGAAAAACTGTTTTTT. The encoded protein is CASSFSTGEKLFF.

This chain links TRBV15 with TRBJ1-5; D not certain. Trimming took 5 bases from V and 4 from J, leaving 15 bases between them. Germline assignment: CDR1 LNHNV and CDR2 YYDKDF (reference sequence). This CDR3 contains 15 residues. The CDR3 reads CATSLISDPNQPQHF. CDR3 nucleotide sequence: TGTGCCACCAGCCTGATAAGCGATCCTAATCAGCCCCAGCATTTT.

There are a few counts of this clone. This sequence joins TRBV30 and TRBJ1-1; D is ambiguous. Per the germline V gene, CDR1 is GTSNPN and CDR2 is SVGIG (reference sequence). V lost 2 bases to trimming and J lost 4 bases, with 11 bases between them. The CDR3 runs to 13 residues. CDR3 protein: CAWSQIRSTEAFF. For the CDR3, the DNA is TGTGCCTGGAGTCAAATCCGCAGCACTGAAGCTTTCTTT.

This sequence joins TRBV5-1 and TRBJ1-1; a weak D match, TRBD1 (5 bases). From germline, CDR1 is SGHRS and CDR2 YFSETQ. There are 13 residues in the CDR3. Trimming removed 2 bases at V and 5 bases at J, with 10 bases between. CDR3 sequence: CASSLGGATEAFF. For the CDR3, the DNA is TGCGCCAGCAGCTTAGGAGGGGCAACTGAAGCTTTCTTT. The full variable domain, its missing parts supplied by reference TRBV5-1 and TRBJ1-1, is KAGVTQTPRYLIKTRGQQVTLSCSPISGHRSVSWYQQTPGQGLQFLFEYFSETQRNKGNFPGRFSGRQFSNSRSEMNVSTLELGDSALYLCASSLGGATEAFFGQGTRLTVV.

J is TRBJ2-1 and V is TRBV7-3, with 7 bases lining up with TRBD1. This CDR3 is built from 13 residues. Germline V gives CDR1 SGHTA, CDR2 FQGTGA. V dropped 5 bases and J dropped 9; count of bases not matched to a gene: 7. The chain's CDR3 is CASSPGQETEQFF. DNA for the CDR3: TGTGCCAGCAGCCCCGGACAGGAGACTGAGCAGTTCTTC.

The V call is TRBV5-1, the J call TRBJ1-2; no definite D call. This CDR3 spans 13 amino acids. Germline CDR1 is SGHRS and CDR2 is YFSETQ. Trimming left V 2 bases short and J 0 bases short, with 5 bases between. The CDR3 DNA reads TGCGCCAGCAGCTTTCAAACTAACTATGGCTACACCTTC. Translating it yields CASSFQTNYGYTF.

This sequence joins TRBV5-4 and TRBJ2-7; 15 bases map to TRBD2. The CDR3 has 15 amino acids. The trim removed 4 bases at V and 3 bases at J, leaving 2 bases unmatched. Germline V CDR1 and CDR2: SGHNT, YYREEE (reference sequence). The CDR3 is CASSQGLAGGYEQYF. CDR3 bases: TGTGCCAGCAGCCAGGGACTAGCGGGAGGCTACGAGCAGTACTTC. The whole variable domain, remainder taken from reference TRBV5-4 and TRBJ2-7, is ETGVTQSPTHLIKTRGQQVTLRCSSQSGHNTVSWYQQALGQGPQFIFQYYREEENGRGNFPPRFSGLQFPNYSSELNVNALELDDSALYLCASSQGLAGGYEQYFGPGTRLTVT.

This chain joins TRBV13 and TRBJ2-7; 16 bases are a match to TRBD2. The ends lost 3 bases at V and 4 bases at J; junction bases unmatched: 3. The CDR3 is 16 amino acids. Germline loops: CDR1 PRHDT, CDR2 FYEKMQ (reference sequence). The DNA for the CDR3 is TGTGCCAGCAGCTTGGGACTAGCGGGAGGGAGGTACGAGCAGTACTTC. Translation gives CASSLGLAGGRYEQYF.

This chain links TRBV6-6 with TRBJ2-2; TRBD1 might be the D (5 bases). This CDR3 is 15 amino acids long. The germline gives CDR1 MNHNY, CDR2 SVGAGI (reference sequence). V was cut by 0 bases and J by 6 bases, with 11 bases left in between. The CDR3 loop is CASSYSKGWAGELFF. The CDR3 bases are TGTGCCAGCAGTTACTCGAAGGGGTGGGCCGGGGAGCTGTTTTTT.

V gene TRBV7-9 combines with J gene TRBJ2-1; D remains unclear. The CDR3 extends over 13 amino acids. Germline loops: CDR1 SEHNR, CDR2 FQNEAQ (reference sequence). V shed 5 bases and J shed 7 bases, with 12 bases lying between them. The CDR3 DNA reads as TGTGCCAGCAGCAAAACAATATCAAATGAGCAGTTCTTC. Translation: CASSKTISNEQFF.

The rearrangement joins TRBV5-4 to TRBJ2-1, with TRBD1 identical over 7 bases. The CDR3 covers 14 residues. V gave up 3 bases and J gave up 12 bases; unmatched junction bases: 12. CDR1 is SGHNT, CDR2 YYREEE, per germline (reference sequence). CDR3 protein: CASSSLAGQDGQFF. The CDR3 DNA follows: TGTGCCAGCAGCTCGTTGGCAGGACAGGATGGGCAGTTCTTC.